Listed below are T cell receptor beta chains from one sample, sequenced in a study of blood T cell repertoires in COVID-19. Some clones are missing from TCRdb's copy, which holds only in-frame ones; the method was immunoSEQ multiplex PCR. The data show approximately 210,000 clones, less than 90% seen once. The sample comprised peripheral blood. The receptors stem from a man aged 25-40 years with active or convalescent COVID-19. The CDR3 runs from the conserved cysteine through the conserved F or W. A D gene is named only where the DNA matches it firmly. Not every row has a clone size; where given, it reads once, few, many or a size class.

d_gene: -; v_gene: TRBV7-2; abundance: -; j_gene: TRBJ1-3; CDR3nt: TGTGCCAGCAGCGTTACAGAGAGCTCTGGAAACACCATATATTTT; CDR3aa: CASSVTESSGNTIYF
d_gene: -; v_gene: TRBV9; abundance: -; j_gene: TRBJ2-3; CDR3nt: TGTGCCAGCAGCGTACGGGCAGATACGCAGTATTTT; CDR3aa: CASSVRADTQYF
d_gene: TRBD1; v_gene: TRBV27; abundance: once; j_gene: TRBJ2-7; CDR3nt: TGTGCCAGCAGTTTATCCCATCAAAGAGACAGGGGAAGCGAGCAGTACTTC; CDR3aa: CASSLSHQRDRGSEQYF
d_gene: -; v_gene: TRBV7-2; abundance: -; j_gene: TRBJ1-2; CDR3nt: TGTGCCAGCAGCTTCAGGGAAGGGGATGGCTACACCTTC; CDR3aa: CASSFREGDGYTF
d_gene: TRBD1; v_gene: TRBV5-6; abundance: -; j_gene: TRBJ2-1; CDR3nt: TGTGCCAGCAGTTGGCCTCCGGGACAGGTGGCGGTTGGTGAGCAGTTCTTC; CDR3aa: CASSWPPGQVAVGEQFF
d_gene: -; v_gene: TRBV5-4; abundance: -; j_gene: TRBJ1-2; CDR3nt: TGTGCCAGCAGCTTGGGAGATCCGGGACTCTACACCTTC; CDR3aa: CASSLGDPGLYTF
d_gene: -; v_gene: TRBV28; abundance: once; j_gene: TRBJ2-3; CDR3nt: TGTGCCAGCAGTTTGGGGGGGCAGGGCAACGACGCGCAGTATTTT; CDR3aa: CASSLGGQGNDAQYF
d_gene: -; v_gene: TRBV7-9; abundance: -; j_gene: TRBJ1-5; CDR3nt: TGTGCCAGCAGCTTTAATAGCAATCAGCCCCAGCATTTT; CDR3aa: CASSFNSNQPQHF
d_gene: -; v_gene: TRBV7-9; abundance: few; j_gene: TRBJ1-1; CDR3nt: TGTGCCAGCCTATTCCAGGGGAACACTGAAGCTTTCTTT; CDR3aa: CASLFQGNTEAFF
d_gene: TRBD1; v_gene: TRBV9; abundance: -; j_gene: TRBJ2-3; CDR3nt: TGTGCCAGCAGCGTCACAGGGGCGATAGATACGCAGTATTTT; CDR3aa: CASSVTGAIDTQYF
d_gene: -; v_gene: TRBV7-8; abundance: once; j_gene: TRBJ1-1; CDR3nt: TGTGCCAGCAGCTCTCAGGGGATCATGAACACTGAAGCTTTCTTT; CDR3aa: CASSSQGIMNTEAFF
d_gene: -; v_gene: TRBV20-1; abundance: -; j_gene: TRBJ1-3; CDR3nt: TGCAGTGCTTTTAAAAACACCATATATTTT; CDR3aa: CSAFKNTIYF
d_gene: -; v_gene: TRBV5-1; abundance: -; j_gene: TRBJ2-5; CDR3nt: TGCGCCAGCAGCTTGCAGTTTCCAGGAGAGACCCAGTACTTC; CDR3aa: CASSLQFPGETQYF
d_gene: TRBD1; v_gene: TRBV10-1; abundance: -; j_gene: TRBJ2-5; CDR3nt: TGCGCCAGCTTAACCCTCCCCCGATTACAGGGGTCTTTTGAGACCCAGTACTTC; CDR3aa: CASLTLPRLQGSFETQYF
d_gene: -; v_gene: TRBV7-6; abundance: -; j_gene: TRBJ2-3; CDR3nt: TGTGCCAGCAGCTTCAGAACCCGTACCCCTCCAGATACGCAGTATTTT; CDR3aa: CASSFRTRTPPDTQYF
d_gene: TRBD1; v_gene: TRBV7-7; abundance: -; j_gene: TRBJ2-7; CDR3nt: TGTGCCAGCAGCTATGGGACAGGTCCCTCCTACGAGCAGTACTTC; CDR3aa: CASSYGTGPSYEQYF
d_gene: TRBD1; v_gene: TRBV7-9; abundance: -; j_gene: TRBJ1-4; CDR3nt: TGTGCCAGCAGCGTGGATAAGAGGGGGCGAGGTGAAAAACTGTTTTTT; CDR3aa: CASSVDKRGRGEKLFF
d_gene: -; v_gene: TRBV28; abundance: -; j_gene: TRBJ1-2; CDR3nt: TGTGCCAGCATCCCGGAGGGAGGGCCGATCTATGGCTACACCTTC; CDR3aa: CASIPEGGPIYGYTF
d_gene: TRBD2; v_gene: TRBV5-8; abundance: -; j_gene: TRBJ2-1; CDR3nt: TGTGCCAGCAGGCCGCGACTAGCGGGCAATGAGCAGTTCTTC; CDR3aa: CASRPRLAGNEQFF
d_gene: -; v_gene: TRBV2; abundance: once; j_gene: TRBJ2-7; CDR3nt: TGTGCCAGCAAGGGCGCGGGACAGCGAGCCTACGAGCAGTACTTC; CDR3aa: CASKGAGQRAYEQYF
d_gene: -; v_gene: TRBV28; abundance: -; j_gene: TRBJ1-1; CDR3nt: TGTGCCAGCAGTTTACGCCAAGGGAGGGGGAACACTGAAGCTTTCTTT; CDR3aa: CASSLRQGRGNTEAFF
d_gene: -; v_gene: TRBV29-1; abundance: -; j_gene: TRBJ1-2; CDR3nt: TGCAGCGTTCGTTCGGCTAACTATGGCTACACCTTC; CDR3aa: CSVRSANYGYTF
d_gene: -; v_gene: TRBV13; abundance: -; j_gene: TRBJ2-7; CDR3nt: TGTGCCAGCAGCCACGGGAGCTCCTACGAGCAGTACTTC; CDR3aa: CASSHGSSYEQYF
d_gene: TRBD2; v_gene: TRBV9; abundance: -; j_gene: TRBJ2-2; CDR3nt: TGTGCCAGCAGCCCAACGACGGGGACTACCACCGGGGAGCTGTTTTTT; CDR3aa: CASSPTTGTTTGELFF
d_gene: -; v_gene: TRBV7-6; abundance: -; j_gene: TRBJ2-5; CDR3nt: TGTGCCAGCAGGGCCGACAGAGTCCAAGAGACCCAGTACTTC; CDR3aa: CASRADRVQETQYF
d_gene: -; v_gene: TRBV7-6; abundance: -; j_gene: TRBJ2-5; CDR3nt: TGTGCCAGCAGCTTAGGGCCGCAAGAGACCCAGTACTTC; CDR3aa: CASSLGPQETQYF
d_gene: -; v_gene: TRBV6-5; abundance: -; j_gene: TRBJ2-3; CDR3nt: TGTGCCAGCAAAGCTACCTTCGCTAGCACAGATACGCAGTATTTT; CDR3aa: CASKATFASTDTQYF
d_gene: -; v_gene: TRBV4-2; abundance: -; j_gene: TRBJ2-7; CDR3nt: TGTGCCAGCAGCCAAGAAGGGACGGCCTCGGGGGACGAGCAGTACTTC; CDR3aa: CASSQEGTASGDEQYF
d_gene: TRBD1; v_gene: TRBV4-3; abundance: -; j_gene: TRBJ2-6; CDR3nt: TGCGCCAGCAGCCCTCAGGGGGACTCTGGGGCCAACGTCCTGACTTTC; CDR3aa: CASSPQGDSGANVLTF
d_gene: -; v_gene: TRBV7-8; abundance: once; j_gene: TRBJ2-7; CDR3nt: TGTGCCAGCAGCTCACGATCTGAACCAGGCTACGAGCAGTACTTC; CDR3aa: CASSSRSEPGYEQYF
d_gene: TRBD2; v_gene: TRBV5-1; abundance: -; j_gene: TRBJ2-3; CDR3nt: TGCGCCAGCAGTTCCCTAGCGGGGAACACAGATACGCAGTATTTT; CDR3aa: CASSSLAGNTDTQYF
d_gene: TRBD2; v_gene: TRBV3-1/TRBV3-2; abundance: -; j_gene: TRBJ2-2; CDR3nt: TGTGCCAGCAGCCAAGATTGGGAAGATACGATTAGCGGGGCCGAGGGGAGCACCGGGGAGCTGTTTTTT; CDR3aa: CASSQDWEDTISGAEGSTGELFF
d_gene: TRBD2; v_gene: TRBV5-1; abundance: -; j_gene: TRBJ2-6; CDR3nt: TGCGCCAGCAGCTTCGGCGGGAGCTCTGGGGCCAACGTCCTGACTTTC; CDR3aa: CASSFGGSSGANVLTF
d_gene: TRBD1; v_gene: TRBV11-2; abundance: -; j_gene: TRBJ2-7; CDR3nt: TGTGCCAGCAGCTCTCACAGGGGGCGCGACAACGAGCAGTACTTC; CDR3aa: CASSSHRGRDNEQYF
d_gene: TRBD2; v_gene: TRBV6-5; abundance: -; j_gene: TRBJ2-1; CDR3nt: TGTGCCAGCAGAAGCGGGAGGTTTTCCTACAATGAGCAGTTCTTC; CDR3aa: CASRSGRFSYNEQFF
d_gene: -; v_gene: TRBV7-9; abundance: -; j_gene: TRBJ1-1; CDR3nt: TGTGCCAGCAGCCCCTGGGCCTCGAACACTGAAGCTTTCTTT; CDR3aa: CASSPWASNTEAFF
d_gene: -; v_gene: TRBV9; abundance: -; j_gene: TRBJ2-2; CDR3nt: TGTGCCAGCGACCCGCAGGGGACGAGGGGGGAGCTGTTTTTT; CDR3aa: CASDPQGTRGELFF
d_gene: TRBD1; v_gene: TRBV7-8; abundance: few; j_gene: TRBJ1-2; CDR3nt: TGTGCCAGCAGCTTAAAGGGGACAGGGGGAAGCTACACCTTC; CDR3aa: CASSLKGTGGSYTF
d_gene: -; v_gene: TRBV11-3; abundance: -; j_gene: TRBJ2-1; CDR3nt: TGTGCCAGCAGCCGAGAGTCAGGGTACAATGAGCAGTTCTTC; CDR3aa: CASSRESGYNEQFF